This T cell receptor beta chain is drawn from a study of neurological immune-mediated disorders. The germline V gene encodes CDR1 SEHNR and CDR2 FQNEAQ (reference sequence). This CDR3 comprises 13 residues. V was shortened by 5 bases and J by 8 bases, with 15 bases between the two germline ends. This clonotype has a count of ten or more. Its antigen is not identified. The cDNA was generated through 5'RACE incorporating 10-nucleotide random UMIs. Over 170 million TCR-beta sequences, together covering 15-18 subjects, were produced by every individual sequencing run that was carried out. TCRdb redid the calling of the 5' RACE reads with MiXCR, one entry per CDR3 protein. The sample consists of approximately 44,000 distinct CDR3 sequences, 4.5% to 7% of them appearing once. Study-wide results and limits: There was no clinical or MRI feature that showed an association with the multiple sclerosis repertoire cluster. Among expanded clones, no CDR3 amino acid sequences were shared across subjects, a pattern suggesting private repertoires in all groups.

The specimen was CD4+ T cells from blood. The J gene is TRBJ1-2, the V gene TRBV7-9; no reliable D call. The sequence was obtained from a woman under 30 with multiple sclerosis. CDR3 residues: CASSPGRVLGYTF. The CDR3 DNA sequence: TGTGCCAGCAGCCCTGGTCGAGTGCTAGGCTACACCTTC.